These 18 T cell receptor beta chains share one sample of origin, sequenced in a study of OX40 agonist ivuxolimab in advanced cancers. TCRdb keeps only in-frame clones here, not all; method: immunoSEQ multiplex PCR. The profile shows 15,000 to 20,000 clones, 85% to 90% of them singletons. The material sequenced was CD4+ or CD8+ T cells sorted from blood, taken in a trial of the OX40 agonist ivuxolimab. These receptors were obtained from an adult with an advanced solid tumor such as melanoma, head and neck, liver or kidney cancer.

The rearrangement links TRBV18 to TRBJ1-3, with 7 bases aligning to TRBD1. V was pared by 2 bases and J by 2 bases, with 6 bases of the junction left unmatched. The germline gives CDR1 KGHSH, CDR2 LQKENI. The CDR3 length is 16 residues. This CDR3 reads CASSPSDRAAGNTIYF. Here the CDR3 DNA reads TGTGCCAGCTCACCATCCGACAGGGCGGCTGGAAACACCATATATTTT.

The chain joins TRBV6-5 to TRBJ2-2; D gene unclear. The germline V gene has CDR1 MNHEY and CDR2 SVGAGI. V lost 0 bases and J 2 bases, leaving 4 bases between the germline ends. This CDR3 is built from 14 residues. This CDR3 reads CASSYSDNTGELFF. The CDR3 nucleotides are TGTGCCAGCAGTTACTCAGATAACACCGGGGAGCTGTTTTTT.

This chain connects TRBV7-3 to TRBJ2-1; TRBD2 agrees at 10 bases. This CDR3 has 15 amino acids. Germline assignment: CDR1 SGHTA and CDR2 FQGTGA. After removal of 2 bases from V and 8 bases from J, the junction contained 6 bases not matched to a gene. CDR3 protein: CASSLSSGSIYEQFF. The CDR3 coding sequence is TGTGCCAGCAGCTTATCTAGCGGGAGTATATATGAGCAGTTCTTC.

The gene calls are TRBV6-6 and TRBJ2-1; 7 nucleotides align to TRBD2. The germline gives CDR1 MNHNY, CDR2 SVGAGI (reference sequence). Unmatched junction bases numbered 7, after V lost 0 bases and J lost 8 bases. This CDR3 region has 15 residues. The CDR3 DNA sequence: TGTGCCAGCAGTTACTCGAGGGAGGGCCTCCATGAGCAGTTCTTC. It is translated as CASSYSREGLHEQFF.

The sample holds a few counts of this clone. This chain connects TRBV4-1 to TRBJ1-1, with D uncertain. Germline values: CDR1 MGHRA, CDR2 YSYEKL. The CDR3 has 13 amino acids. Trimming took 1 base from V and 2 from J, leaving 5 bases between them. The CDR3 is CASSQVGNTEAFF. The CDR3, as DNA: TGCGCCAGCAGCCAAGTGGGAAACACTGAAGCTTTCTTT.

This clone showed up just a few times. The chain links TRBV7-9 to TRBJ1-2; D not certain. Germline lookup yields CDR1 SEHNR and CDR2 FQNEAQ (reference sequence). V was cut by 5 bases and J by 8 bases, with 15 bases left in between. This CDR3 is 13 amino acids long. This CDR3 is CASSGKYSWGYTF. In nucleotides, the CDR3 is TGTGCCAGCAGCGGCAAATATTCCTGGGGCTACACCTTC. The complete variable domain, with remaining parts taken from reference TRBV7-9 and TRBJ1-2, reads DTGVSQNPRHKITKRGQNVTFRCDPISEHNRLYWYRQTLGQGPEFLTYFQNEAQLEKSRLLSDRFSAERPKGSFSTLEIQRTEQGDSAMYLCASSGKYSWGYTFGSGTRLTVV.

This clone was seen only once. This sequence joins TRBV13 and TRBJ2-3; TRBD2 aligns across 7 bases. Germline V gene data show CDR1 as PRHDT and CDR2 as FYEKMQ (reference sequence). V trimming: 0 bases; J trimming: 5 bases; junction bases outside the gene matches: 17. The CDR3 is made up of 19 amino acids. Here the CDR3 DNA reads TGTGCCAGCAGCTTAGGGCTTGCGGGAGCTCGAGGTGTCGAAGATACGCAGTATTTT. Protein sequence: CASSLGLAGARGVEDTQYF.

The chain recombines TRBV20-1 with TRBJ2-1, with D hard to call. V was clipped by 3 bases and J by 0 bases, with 0 bases between them. This CDR3 is 11 amino acids long. Germline lookup yields CDR1 DFQATT and CDR2 SNEGSKA (reference sequence). The CDR3 DNA follows: TGCAGTGCTAGCTCCTACAATGAGCAGTTCTTC. Its protein product is CSASSYNEQFF.

CDR3 coding DNA: TGTGCCAGCAGCTTAGGACGGCCTTACGAGCAGTACTTC. Translating gives CASSLGRPYEQYF. The genes are TRBV11-2 and TRBJ2-7, with no clear D. The germline CDR1 and CDR2 sequences are SGHAT and FQNNGV. The CDR3 sequence is 13 residues long. Trimming shortened V by 1 base and J by 4 bases, and 8 bases separated the two germline ends.

A single count supports this clone. The rearrangement joins TRBV11-2 to TRBJ2-1; 10 nucleotides match TRBD2. The germline V gene encodes CDR1 SGHAT and CDR2 FQNNGV. Trimming took 1 base from V and 8 from J; bases not matched to a gene: 11. This CDR3 contains 17 residues. CDR3 sequence reads: CASSLGLAGARRDEQFF. The CDR3 coding sequence is TGTGCCAGCAGCTTAGGGCTAGCGGGGGCCCGGAGGGATGAGCAGTTCTTC.

The V call is TRBV5-1, the J call TRBJ2-7; D is ambiguous. CDR3 length equals 14 residues. CDR1 SGHRS and CDR2 YFSETQ come from the germline V gene. V was pared by 0 bases and J by 2 bases, with 9 bases between. CDR3 amino acids: CASSLGQATYEQYF. The CDR3 coding sequence is TGCGCCAGCAGCTTGGGGCAGGCAACCTACGAGCAGTACTTC.

The CDR3 DNA follows: TGCGCCAGCAGCTTGGCCTGGCAGTCCCACACTGAAGCTTTCTTT. This sequence encodes CASSLAWQSHTEAFF. The rearrangement links TRBV5-1 to TRBJ1-1, with D unclear. From germline, CDR1 is SGHRS and CDR2 YFSETQ. This CDR3 comprises 15 residues. V was shortened by 0 bases and J by 3 bases, with 12 bases between the two germline ends.

The rearrangement uses TRBV4-1 and TRBJ1-5, with TRBD1 matching 8 bases. This CDR3 comprises 13 residues. CDR1 and CDR2 (germline): MGHRA, YSYEKL. J gave up 6 bases and V 5 bases, and 3 bases lay outside the gene matches. CDR3 bases: TGCGCCAGCAGCAAGGACAGGGTTCAGCCCCAGCATTTT. Amino acid sequence: CASSKDRVQPQHF.

This clone appeared a few times. The V call is TRBV9, the J call TRBJ1-5; no clear D gene. Trimming removed 0 bases at V and 4 bases at J, with 14 bases between. CDR1 is SGDLS, CDR2 YYNGEE, per germline. CDR3 length: 16 amino acids. The CDR3 coding sequence is TGTGCCAGCAGCGTAGTGTCAAACCCCCGGAATCAGCCCCAGCATTTT. Its protein product is CASSVVSNPRNQPQHF.

In this sample, this clone turned up a few times. This rearrangement joins TRBV11-3 to TRBJ2-7; 7 bases are a match to TRBD1. CDR1 is SGHNT, CDR2 YENEEA, per germline. CDR3 length equals 14 residues. With V trimmed by 5 bases and J by 1 base, 5 bases remained unmatched. The DNA of the CDR3 is TGTGCCAGCAGCCCTGGGACAGTGTCCTACGAGCAGTACTTC. This sequence encodes CASSPGTVSYEQYF.

The chain has TRBV11-3 and TRBJ2-7; D ambiguous. V was trimmed by 5 bases and J by 3 bases, leaving 17 bases between them. The CDR3 consists of 15 residues. The V gene's germline CDR1 is SGHNT and CDR2 YENEEA. DNA of the CDR3: TGTGCCAGCAGCCCATTAGGAGCAGCGTACTACGAGCAGTACTTC. Its translation: CASSPLGAAYYEQYF.

About this clone itself: Distinct nucleotide sequences in the sample also encode this CDR3. V is TRBV9 and J is TRBJ1-2; D is uncertain. With 3 bases removed from V and 7 bases from J, the gap between germline ends came to 7 bases. Per the germline V gene, CDR1 is SGDLS and CDR2 is YYNGEE. There are 11 residues in the CDR3. The CDR3 loop reads CASSGRGGYTF. The CDR3 nucleotides read TGTGCCAGCAGCGGCCGTGGTGGCTACACCTTC.

This chain joins TRBV27 and TRBJ2-3; D gene unclear. Deletions cut 8 bases from V and 3 bases from J, with 12 bases between. CDR3 length: 13 residues. CDR1 MNHEY and CDR2 SMNVEV come from the germline V gene (reference sequence). The CDR3 sequence is CASCRLRTDTQYF. As DNA, the CDR3 is TGTGCCAGCTGCCGTCTACGGACAGATACGCAGTATTTT.